The 5 T cell receptor beta chains presented below share a single source sample, sequenced in a study of regulatory T cells in long-lasting Graves disease. Libraries of TCR beta came from iRepertoire HTBI primers plus Arm-PCR of CDR3 regions. TCRdb re-analysed the multiplex PCR reads in MiXCR, keeping a single row per CDR3 protein. This sample has fewer than 550,000 distinct CDR3 sequences, with 16% found just once. Described time point: newly diagnosed GD, antithyroid drugs for less than 3 months. PBMC-extracted RNA yielded the TCR library. The sample also formed part of further work on T cells in Graves' hyperthyroidism and ophthalmopathy.

The starting material was peripheral blood mononuclear cells (PBMCs), obtained at new diagnosis, from a patient treated with antithyroid drugs. All receptors come from a woman between 18 and 29 years old with Graves disease.

This clonotype appeared many times. CDR3 nucleotides: TGTGCCAGCAGCACTGCCGGACAGGGGCAGAATCAGCCCCAGCATTTT. Protein sequence: CASSTAGQGQNQPQHF. The chain is built from TRBV28 and TRBJ1-5, with 9 nucleotides matching TRBD1. There are 16 residues in the CDR3. V trimming: 6 bases; J trimming: 4 bases; junction bases outside the gene matches: 10. Germline CDR1 and CDR2: MDHEN and SYDVKM.

The sample holds a few counts of this clonotype. The chain recombines TRBV6-9 with TRBJ1-3; D perhaps matches TRBD1 (5 bases). The CDR3 has 15 amino acids. CDR1 is MNHGY, CDR2 SVAAGI, per germline. V was cut by 4 bases and J by 0 bases, with 10 bases left in between. CDR3 protein: CASSWDPLSGNTIYF. The CDR3 bases are TGTGCCAGCAGTTGGGACCCCCTCTCTGGAAACACCATATATTTT.

The V and J genes are TRBV7-9 and TRBJ1-3, with a possible D match to TRBD1 (6 bases). Germline V lookup: CDR1 SEHNR, CDR2 FQNEAQ (reference sequence). The CDR3 spans 13 residues. V lost 8 bases and J 4 bases, leaving 12 bases between the germline ends. CDR3 in DNA: TGTGCCAGCGGCAGGGGAAGGGGAAACACCATATATTTT. Residues: CASGRGRGNTIYF.

This clonotype was seen a few times. The chain recombines TRBV28 with TRBJ1-3, with unresolved D. Germline values: CDR1 MDHEN, CDR2 SYDVKM. V gave up 7 bases and J gave up 7 bases, with 17 bases separating them. This CDR3 is 14 amino acids long. CDR3 protein: CASTPWEGGNTIYF. CDR3 bases: TGTGCCAGCACTCCTTGGGAGGGAGGGAACACCATATATTTT.

This clonotype appeared a few times. This may be a read error, as it is one base from a much larger clone. The V call is TRBV20-1, the J call TRBJ2-1, with D perhaps TRBD2 (5 bases). This CDR3 is built from 13 residues. V lost 6 bases, J lost 10 bases, and 19 bases lay in between. Germline V lookup: CDR1 DFQATT, CDR2 SNEGSKA (reference sequence). The DNA of the CDR3 is TGCAGTGCGACCCGGGGTATCAGGTACGAGCAGTTCTTC. It encodes CSATRGIRYEQFF.